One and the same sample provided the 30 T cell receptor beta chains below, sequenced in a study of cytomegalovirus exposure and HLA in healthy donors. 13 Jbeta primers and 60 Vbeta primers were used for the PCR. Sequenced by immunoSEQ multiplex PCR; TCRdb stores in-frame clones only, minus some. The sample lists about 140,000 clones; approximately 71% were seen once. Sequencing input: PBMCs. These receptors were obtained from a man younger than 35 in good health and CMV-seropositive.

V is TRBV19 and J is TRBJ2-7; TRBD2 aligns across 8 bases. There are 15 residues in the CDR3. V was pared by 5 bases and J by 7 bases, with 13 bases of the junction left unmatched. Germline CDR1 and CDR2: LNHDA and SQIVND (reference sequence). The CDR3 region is CASSPRGGASREQYF. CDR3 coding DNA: TGTGCCAGTAGTCCTCGGGGGGGGGCCAGTCGAGAGCAGTACTTC.

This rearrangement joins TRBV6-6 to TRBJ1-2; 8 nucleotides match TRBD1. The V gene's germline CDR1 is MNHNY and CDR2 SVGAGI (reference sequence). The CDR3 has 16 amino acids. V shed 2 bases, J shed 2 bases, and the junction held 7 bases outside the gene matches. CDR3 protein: CASSYPRDRLNYGYTF. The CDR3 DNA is TGTGCCAGCAGTTACCCGCGGGACAGGTTGAACTATGGCTACACCTTC.

CDR3 protein: CASSSGLAGGLVEQYF. The CDR3 nucleotides are TGTGCCAGCAGCTCGGGACTAGCGGGAGGTCTAGTCGAGCAGTACTTC. V is TRBV7-2 and J is TRBJ2-7, with 15 bases matching TRBD2. Trimming took 4 bases from V and 6 from J; bases not matched to a gene: 7. CDR1 and CDR2 (germline): SGHTA, FQGNSA. The CDR3 length is 16 residues.

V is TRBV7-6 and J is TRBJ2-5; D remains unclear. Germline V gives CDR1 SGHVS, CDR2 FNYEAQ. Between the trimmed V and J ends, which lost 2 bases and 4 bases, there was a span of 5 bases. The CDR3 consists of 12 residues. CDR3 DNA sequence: TGTGCCAGCAGCTTATACGGAGAGACCCAGTACTTC. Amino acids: CASSLYGETQYF. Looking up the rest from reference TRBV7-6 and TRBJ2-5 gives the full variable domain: GAGVSQSPRYKVTKRGQDVALRCDPISGHVSLYWYRQALGQGPEFLTYFNYEAQQDKSGLPNDRFSAERPEGSISTLTIQRTEQRDSAMYRCASSLYGETQYFGPGTRLLVL.

As DNA, the CDR3 is TGTGCCAGCAGGGGGGACAGGGGAGTTAAGTCCTATGGCTACACCTTC. Amino acid sequence: CASRGDRGVKSYGYTF. This chain joins TRBV6-6 and TRBJ1-2, with 10 bases aligning to TRBD1. V gave up 6 bases and J gave up 4 bases; unmatched junction bases: 11. Germline CDR1 and CDR2: MNHNY and SVGAGI (reference sequence). The CDR3 totals 16 residues.

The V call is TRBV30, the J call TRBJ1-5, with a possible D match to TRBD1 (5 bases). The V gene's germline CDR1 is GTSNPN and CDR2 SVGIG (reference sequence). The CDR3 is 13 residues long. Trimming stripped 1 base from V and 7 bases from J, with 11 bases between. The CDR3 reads CAWSGKGNQPQHF. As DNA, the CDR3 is TGTGCCTGGAGTGGAAAGGGGAACCAGCCCCAGCATTTT.

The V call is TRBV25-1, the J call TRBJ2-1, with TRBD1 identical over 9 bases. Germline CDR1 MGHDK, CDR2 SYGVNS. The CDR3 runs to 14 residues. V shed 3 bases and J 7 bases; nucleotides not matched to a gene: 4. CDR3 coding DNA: TGTGCCAGCAGTGAGCAGACAGGGGGAAATGAGCAGTTCTTC. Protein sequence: CASSEQTGGNEQFF.

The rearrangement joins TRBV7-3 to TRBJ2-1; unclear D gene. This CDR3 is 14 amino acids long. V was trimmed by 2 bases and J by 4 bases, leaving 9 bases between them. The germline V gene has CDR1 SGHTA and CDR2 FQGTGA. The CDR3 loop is CASSLLGAYNEQFF. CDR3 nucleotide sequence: TGTGCCAGCAGCTTACTCGGAGCGTACAATGAGCAGTTCTTC.

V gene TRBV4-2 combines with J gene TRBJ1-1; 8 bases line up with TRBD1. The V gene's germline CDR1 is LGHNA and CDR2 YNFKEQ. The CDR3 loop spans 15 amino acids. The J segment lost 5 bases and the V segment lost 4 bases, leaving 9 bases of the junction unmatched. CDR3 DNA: TGTGCCAGCAGCCGCGGTACAGGGGGTAAGACTGAAGCTTTCTTT. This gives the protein CASSRGTGGKTEAFF.

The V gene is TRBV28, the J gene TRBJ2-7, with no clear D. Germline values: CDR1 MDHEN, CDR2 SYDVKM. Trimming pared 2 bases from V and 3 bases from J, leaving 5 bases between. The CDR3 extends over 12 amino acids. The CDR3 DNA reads TGTGCCAGCAGTTTAACCTACTACGAGCAGTACTTC. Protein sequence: CASSLTYYEQYF.

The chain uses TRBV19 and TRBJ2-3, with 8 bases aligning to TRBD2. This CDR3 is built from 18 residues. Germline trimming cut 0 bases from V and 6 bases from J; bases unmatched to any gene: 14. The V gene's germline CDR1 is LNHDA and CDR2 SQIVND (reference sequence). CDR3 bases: TGTGCCAGTAGTATAGATACCCCGGTAGCGGGACGCCGGGATACGCAGTATTTT. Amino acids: CASSIDTPVAGRRDTQYF.

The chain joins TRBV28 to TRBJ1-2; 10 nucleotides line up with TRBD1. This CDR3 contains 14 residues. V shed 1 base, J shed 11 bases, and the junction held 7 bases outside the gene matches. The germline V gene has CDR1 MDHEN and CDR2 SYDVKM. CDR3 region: CASSLSGTGVMYTF. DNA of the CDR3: TGTGCCAGCAGTTTATCTGGGACAGGGGTCATGTACACCTTC.

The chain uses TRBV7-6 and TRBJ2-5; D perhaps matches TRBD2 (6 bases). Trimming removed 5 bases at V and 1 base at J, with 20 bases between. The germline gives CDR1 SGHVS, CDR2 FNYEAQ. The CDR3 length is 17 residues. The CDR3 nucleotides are TGTGCCAGCAGCCTGGTGGGGGGAGGCGCCAGCCAAGAGACCCAGTACTTC. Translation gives CASSLVGGGASQETQYF.

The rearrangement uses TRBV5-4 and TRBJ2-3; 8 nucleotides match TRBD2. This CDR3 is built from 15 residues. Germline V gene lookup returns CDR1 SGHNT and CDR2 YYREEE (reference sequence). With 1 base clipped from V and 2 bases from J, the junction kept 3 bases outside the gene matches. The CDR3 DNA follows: TGTGCCAGCAGCTTGATTAGCGGGGACACAGATACGCAGTATTTT. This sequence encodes CASSLISGDTDTQYF. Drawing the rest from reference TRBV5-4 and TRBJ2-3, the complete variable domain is ETGVTQSPTHLIKTRGQQVTLRCSSQSGHNTVSWYQQALGQGPQFIFQYYREEENGRGNFPPRFSGLQFPNYSSELNVNALELDDSALYLCASSLISGDTDTQYFGPGTRLTVL.

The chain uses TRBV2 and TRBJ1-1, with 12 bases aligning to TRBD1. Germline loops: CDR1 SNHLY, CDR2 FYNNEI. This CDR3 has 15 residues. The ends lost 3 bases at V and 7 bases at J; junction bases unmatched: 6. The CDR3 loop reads CASSDRGQGADEAFF. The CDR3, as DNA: TGTGCCAGCAGTGACCGGGGACAGGGGGCGGATGAAGCTTTCTTT.

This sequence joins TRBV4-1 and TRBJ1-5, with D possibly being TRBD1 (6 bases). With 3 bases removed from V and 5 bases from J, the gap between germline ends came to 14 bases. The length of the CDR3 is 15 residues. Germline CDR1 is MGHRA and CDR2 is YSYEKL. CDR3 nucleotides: TGCGCCAGCAGCCAGGCTGGACAGACATATCAGCCCCAGCATTTT. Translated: CASSQAGQTYQPQHF.

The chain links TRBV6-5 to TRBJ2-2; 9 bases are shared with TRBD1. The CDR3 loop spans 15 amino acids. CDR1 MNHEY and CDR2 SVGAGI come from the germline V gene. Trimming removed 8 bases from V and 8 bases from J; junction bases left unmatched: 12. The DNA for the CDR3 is TGTGCCAGCCTCCCGGTGGGGACAGGGAGTGGGGAGCTGTTTTTT. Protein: CASLPVGTGSGELFF.

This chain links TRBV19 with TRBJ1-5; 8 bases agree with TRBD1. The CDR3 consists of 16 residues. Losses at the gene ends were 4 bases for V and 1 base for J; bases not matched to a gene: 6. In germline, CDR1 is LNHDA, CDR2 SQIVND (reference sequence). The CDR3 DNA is TGTGCCAGTAGTAGGACAGGGCAGGTCAGCAATCAGCCCCAGCATTTT. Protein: CASSRTGQVSNQPQHF. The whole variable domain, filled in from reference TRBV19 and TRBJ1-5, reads DGGITQSPKYLFRKEGQNVTLSCEQNLNHDAMYWYRQDPGQGLRLIYYSQIVNDFQKGDIAEGYSVSREKKESFPLTVTSAQKNPTAFYLCASSRTGQVSNQPQHFGDGTRLSIL.

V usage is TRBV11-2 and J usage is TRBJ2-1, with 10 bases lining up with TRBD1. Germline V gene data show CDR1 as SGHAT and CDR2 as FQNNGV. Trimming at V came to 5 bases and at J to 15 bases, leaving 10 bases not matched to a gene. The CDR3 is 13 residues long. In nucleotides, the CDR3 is TGTGCCAGCAGCCTGCGGACAGGGGGTGTGCGGTTCTTC. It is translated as CASSLRTGGVRFF.

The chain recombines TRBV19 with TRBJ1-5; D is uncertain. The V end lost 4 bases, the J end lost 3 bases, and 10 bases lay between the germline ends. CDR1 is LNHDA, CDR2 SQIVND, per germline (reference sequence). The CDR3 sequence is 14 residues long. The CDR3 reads CASSTPNDNQPQHF. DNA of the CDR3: TGTGCCAGTAGTACTCCTAATGACAATCAGCCCCAGCATTTT.

DNA for the CDR3: TGTGCCAGCAGCTTAGTGGGGGCCACAGATACGCAGTATTTT. Translated: CASSLVGATDTQYF. The chain recombines TRBV7-2 with TRBJ2-3; tentative D call: TRBD1 (6 bases). The CDR3 loop spans 14 amino acids. Between the trimmed V and J ends, which lost 1 base and 2 bases, there was a span of 7 bases. Germline CDR1 SGHTA, CDR2 FQGNSA.

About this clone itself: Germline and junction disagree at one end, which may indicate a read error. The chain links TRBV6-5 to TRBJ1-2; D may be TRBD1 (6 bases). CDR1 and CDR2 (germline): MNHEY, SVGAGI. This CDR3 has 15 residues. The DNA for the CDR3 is TGTGCCAGCAGTGACTCCAAACAGGGAAGTGGAGGCTACACCTTC. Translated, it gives CASSDSKQGSGGYTF.

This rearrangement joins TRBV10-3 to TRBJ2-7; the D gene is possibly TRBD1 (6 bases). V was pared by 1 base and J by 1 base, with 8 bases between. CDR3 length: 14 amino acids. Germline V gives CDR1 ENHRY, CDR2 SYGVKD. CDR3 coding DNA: TGTGCCATCAGTGAGTACGGACAGTCCTACGAGCAGTACTTC. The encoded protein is CAISEYGQSYEQYF.

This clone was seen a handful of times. The CDR3 DNA sequence: TGTGCCAGCAGCCCTATTGGACTAGCGGGGAGCACCGGGGAGCTGTTTTTT. Protein: CASSPIGLAGSTGELFF. V usage is TRBV7-2 and J usage is TRBJ2-2; 12 bases align to TRBD2. Germline lookup yields CDR1 SGHTA and CDR2 FQGNSA. V lost 5 bases and J lost 4; bases outside the gene matches: 8. The CDR3 spans 17 residues. The variable domain in full, with the rest retrieved from reference TRBV7-2 and TRBJ2-2, is GAGVSQSPSNKVTEKGKDVELRCDPISGHTALYWYRQSLGQGLEFLIYFQGNSAPDKSGLPSDRFSAERTGGSVSTLTIQRTQQEDSAVYLCASSPIGLAGSTGELFFGEGSRLTVL.

CDR3 bases: TGTGCCAGCAGCCGCACAGGGGACGCTGGAAACACCATATATTTT. As protein: CASSRTGDAGNTIYF. The chain couples TRBV11-2 to TRBJ1-3; 7 nucleotides line up with TRBD1. The V and J ends lost 5 bases and 2 bases, in that order; junction bases with no gene match: 6. This CDR3 has 15 residues. In germline, CDR1 is SGHAT, CDR2 FQNNGV.

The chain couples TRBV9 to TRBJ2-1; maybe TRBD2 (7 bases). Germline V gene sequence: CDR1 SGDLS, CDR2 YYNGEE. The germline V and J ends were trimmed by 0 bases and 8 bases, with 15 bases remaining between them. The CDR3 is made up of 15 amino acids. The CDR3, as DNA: TGTGCCAGCAGCGTAGCCCTGGGGGCGGGGGATGAGCAGTTCTTC. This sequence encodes CASSVALGAGDEQFF.

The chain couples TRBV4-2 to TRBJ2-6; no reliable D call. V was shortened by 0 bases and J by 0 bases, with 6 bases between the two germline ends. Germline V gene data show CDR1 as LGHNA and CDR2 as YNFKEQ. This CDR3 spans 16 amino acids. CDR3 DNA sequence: TGTGCCAGCAGCCAAGAGATTAGCTCTGGGGCCAACGTCCTGACTTTC. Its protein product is CASSQEISSGANVLTF.

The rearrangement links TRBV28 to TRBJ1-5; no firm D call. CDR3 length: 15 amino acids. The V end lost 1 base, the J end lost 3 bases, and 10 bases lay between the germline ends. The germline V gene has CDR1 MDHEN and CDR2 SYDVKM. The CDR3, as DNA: TGTGCCAGCAGTTTATCCGGGGTGGTCAATCAGCCCCAGCATTTT. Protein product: CASSLSGVVNQPQHF.

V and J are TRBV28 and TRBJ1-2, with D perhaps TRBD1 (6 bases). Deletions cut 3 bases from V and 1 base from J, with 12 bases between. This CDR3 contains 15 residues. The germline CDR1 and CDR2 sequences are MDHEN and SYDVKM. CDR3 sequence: CASSLWGGHNYGYTF. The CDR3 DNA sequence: TGTGCCAGCAGTTTGTGGGGGGGGCATAACTATGGCTACACCTTC.

The CDR3 is CASSLIGAGARETQYF. CDR3 DNA: TGTGCCAGCAGCCTAATTGGCGCGGGAGCCCGAGAGACCCAGTACTTC. The chain has TRBV14 and TRBJ2-5, with 7 bases matching TRBD2. Germline V gene sequence: CDR1 SGHDN, CDR2 FVKESK. Germline trimming cut 4 bases from V and 4 bases from J; bases unmatched to any gene: 12. CDR3 length: 16 amino acids. Combining the CDR3 with reference TRBV14 and TRBJ2-5 gives the whole variable domain EAGVTQFPSHSVIEKGQTVTLRCDPISGHDNLYWYRRVMGKEIKFLLHFVKESKQDESGMPNNRFLAERTGGTYSTLKVQPAELEDSGVYFCASSLIGAGARETQYFGPGTRLLVL.